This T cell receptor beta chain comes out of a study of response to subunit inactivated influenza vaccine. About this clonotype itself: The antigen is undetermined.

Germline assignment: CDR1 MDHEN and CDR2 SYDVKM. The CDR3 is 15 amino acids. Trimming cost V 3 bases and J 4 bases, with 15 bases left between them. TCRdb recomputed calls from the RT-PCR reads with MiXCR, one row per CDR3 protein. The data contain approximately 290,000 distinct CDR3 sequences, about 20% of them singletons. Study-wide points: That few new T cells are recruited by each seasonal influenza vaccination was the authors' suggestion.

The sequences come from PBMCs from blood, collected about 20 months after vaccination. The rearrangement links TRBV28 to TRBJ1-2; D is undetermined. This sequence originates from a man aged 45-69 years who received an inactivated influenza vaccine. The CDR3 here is CASSFITAGFYGYTF. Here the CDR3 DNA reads TGTGCCAGCAGTTTTATCACAGCCGGTTTCTATGGCTACACCTTC.